One sample yielded the 18 T cell receptor beta chains listed below, sequenced in a study of early stage breast cancer tumors. The protocol was immunoSEQ multiplex PCR, while the TCRdb copy is restricted to in-frame clones and leaves out a portion. Among tens of thousands of clones listed, around 72% were seen once. The sample was blood. These receptor sequences come from a person aged 45 to 59 with breast cancer.

The chain carries TRBV7-9 and TRBJ1-6; D uncertain. V shed 5 bases and J shed 3 bases, with 20 bases lying between them. CDR1 and CDR2 (germline): SEHNR, FQNEAQ (reference sequence). The CDR3 sequence is 18 residues long. The CDR3 reads CASSPRRAETGYNSPLHF. The CDR3, as DNA: TGTGCCAGCAGCCCCCGCCGTGCGGAAACGGGCTATAATTCACCCCTCCACTTT.

The V and J genes are TRBV5-5 and TRBJ1-5; D ambiguous. V was pared by 4 bases and J by 4 bases, with 15 bases between. CDR3 size: 15 residues. The germline gives CDR1 SGHKS, CDR2 YYEKEE (reference sequence). The CDR3 here is CASSPKAAGNQPQHF. The DNA for the CDR3 is TGTGCCAGCAGCCCCAAGGCCGCCGGGAATCAGCCCCAGCATTTT. The whole variable domain, filled in from reference TRBV5-5 and TRBJ1-5, reads DAGVTQSPTHLIKTRGQQVTLRCSPISGHKSVSWYQQVLGQGPQFIFQYYEKEERGRGNFPDRFSARQFPNYSSELNVNALLLGDSALYLCASSPKAAGNQPQHFGDGTRLSIL.

The rearrangement uses TRBV2 and TRBJ2-5; 14 nucleotides agree with TRBD2. The CDR3 length is 15 residues. From germline, CDR1 is SNHLY and CDR2 FYNNEI. The V and J ends lost 5 bases and 5 bases, in that order; junction bases with no gene match: 4. The CDR3 DNA is TGTGCCAGCAGTCCGGGACTAGCGGGGGTGGAGACCCAGTACTTC. Translated, it gives CASSPGLAGVETQYF.

This clone was picked up a small number of times. J is TRBJ1-2 and V is TRBV5-4; possible D gene TRBD1, 6 bases. Looked up from germline, CDR1 is SGHNT and CDR2 is YYREEE (reference sequence). The CDR3 runs 14 residues. Trimming cost V 5 bases and J 2 bases, with 13 bases left between them. CDR3 loop: CASSPGTGNYGYTF. CDR3 DNA: TGTGCCAGCAGTCCCGGAACAGGGAACTATGGCTACACCTTC.

The J gene is TRBJ1-2, the V gene TRBV6-1; D not certain. Germline lookup yields CDR1 MNHNS and CDR2 SASEGT. Trimming took 2 bases from V and 8 from J, leaving 9 bases between them. The CDR3 has 12 amino acids. The CDR3 sequence: CASSESGSGYTF. The CDR3 DNA follows: TGTGCCAGCAGTGAATCGGGGTCCGGCTACACCTTC.

The chain joins TRBV4-3 to TRBJ1-2; 7 nucleotides agree with TRBD1. The germline CDR1 and CDR2 sequences are LGHNA and YSLEER. The CDR3 length is 14 residues. The junction had 7 bases not matched to a gene; V was cut back by 3 bases and J by 6 bases. This CDR3 reads CASSQGGTGDGYTF. As DNA, the CDR3 is TGCGCCAGCAGCCAGGGGGGTACAGGGGATGGCTACACCTTC.

By frequency in the sample, this clone is medium-sized. The rearrangement joins TRBV5-1 to TRBJ2-1; 11 bases agree with TRBD2. V shed 3 bases and J 3 bases; nucleotides not matched to a gene: 2. CDR3 length: 15 amino acids. Germline values: CDR1 SGHRS, CDR2 YFSETQ. Here the CDR3 reads CASSYGTSGYNEQFF. DNA of the CDR3: TGCGCCAGCAGCTACGGGACTAGCGGCTACAATGAGCAGTTCTTC.

The chain uses TRBV5-1 and TRBJ2-7, with 7 bases aligning to TRBD1. Per germline, CDR1 SGHRS and CDR2 YFSETQ. V gave up 4 bases and J gave up 2 bases; unmatched junction bases: 9. The CDR3 length is 15 residues. Here the CDR3 reads CASSGWTGGPYEQYF. The CDR3 DNA reads TGCGCCAGCAGCGGGTGGACAGGCGGTCCCTACGAGCAGTACTTC. Together with reference TRBV5-1 and TRBJ2-7, the CDR3 gives the full variable domain: KAGVTQTPRYLIKTRGQQVTLSCSPISGHRSVSWYQQTPGQGLQFLFEYFSETQRNKGNFPGRFSGRQFSNSRSEMNVSTLELGDSALYLCASSGWTGGPYEQYFGPGTRLTVT.

The V call is TRBV2, the J call TRBJ2-3, with 9 bases matching TRBD2. CDR3 size: 19 residues. Trimming at V came to 1 base and at J to 5 bases, leaving 16 bases not matched to a gene. The germline CDR1 and CDR2 sequences are SNHLY and FYNNEI. CDR3 loop: CASSEDGREGLRGGDTQYF. In DNA, the CDR3 is TGTGCCAGCAGTGAAGATGGGCGGGAGGGCCTACGGGGGGGAGATACGCAGTATTTT. The full variable domain, rest sourced from reference TRBV2 and TRBJ2-3, is EPEVTQTPSHQVTQMGQEVILRCVPISNHLYFYWYRQILGQKVEFLVSFYNNEISEKSEIFDDQFSVERPDGSNFTLKIRSTKLEDSAMYFCASSEDGREGLRGGDTQYFGPGTRLTVL.

This clone was observed a few times. This chain uses TRBV30 with TRBJ1-1; no clear D gene. Trimming took 5 bases from V and 4 from J, leaving 14 bases between them. Germline-derived CDR1 and CDR2 are GTSNPN and SVGIG (reference sequence). This CDR3 region has 13 residues. CDR3 sequence reads: CAWARHVATEAFF. The CDR3 region has the DNA TGTGCCTGGGCGAGACACGTGGCCACTGAAGCTTTCTTT.

V is TRBV5-6 and J is TRBJ1-2; D gene ambiguous. CDR3 length: 14 amino acids. The V end lost 0 bases, the J end lost 3 bases, and 9 bases lay between the germline ends. The germline gives CDR1 SGHDT, CDR2 YYEEEE. This CDR3 reads CASSLALRDYGYTF. CDR3 nucleotides: TGTGCCAGCAGCTTGGCCCTGCGGGACTATGGCTACACCTTC. The full variable domain, rest sourced from reference TRBV5-6 and TRBJ1-2, is DAGVTQSPTHLIKTRGQQVTLRCSPKSGHDTVSWYQQALGQGPQFIFQYYEEEERQRGNFPDRFSGHQFPNYSSELNVNALLLGDSALYLCASSLALRDYGYTFGSGTRLTVV.

V is TRBV19 and J is TRBJ2-5, with D unclear. Germline lookup yields CDR1 LNHDA and CDR2 SQIVND (reference sequence). Trimming removed 1 base at V and 2 bases at J, with 11 bases between. This CDR3 is built from 15 residues. CDR3 nucleotide sequence: TGTGCCAGTAGTATAGGAGGCGGAGTACAAGAGACCCAGTACTTC. It yields the protein CASSIGGGVQETQYF.

The rearrangement uses TRBV11-2 and TRBJ1-2, with no clear D. The V and J ends lost 0 bases and 7 bases respectively, with 15 bases between them. There are 15 residues in the CDR3. Germline-derived CDR1 and CDR2 are SGHAT and FQNNGV. CDR3 in amino acids: CASSLDRWADRGYTF. In DNA, the CDR3 is TGTGCCAGCAGCTTAGATCGTTGGGCCGACCGTGGCTACACCTTC.

V is TRBV7-2 and J is TRBJ2-3; 9 bases line up with TRBD2. Germline-derived CDR1 and CDR2 are SGHTA and FQGNSA. The junction had 6 bases not matched to a gene; V was cut back by 7 bases and J by 1 base. The length of the CDR3 is 15 residues. CDR3 sequence reads: CASNLIAGGTDTQYF. CDR3 sequence (DNA): TGTGCCAGCAACCTCATAGCGGGGGGCACAGATACGCAGTATTTT.

The CDR3 protein is CAISESRKPGAGNTIYF. Written as DNA, the CDR3 is TGTGCCATCAGTGAGTCGAGAAAGCCGGGGGCTGGAAACACCATATATTTT. The rearrangement uses TRBV10-3 and TRBJ1-3; weak D call: TRBD1 (5 bases). The CDR3 totals 17 residues. With 0 bases removed from V and 2 bases from J, the gap between germline ends came to 14 bases. Germline CDR1 is ENHRY and CDR2 is SYGVKD.

J is TRBJ1-2 and V is TRBV9; 9 nucleotides line up with TRBD1. The germline V gene encodes CDR1 SGDLS and CDR2 YYNGEE. V gave up 1 base and J gave up 6 bases; unmatched junction bases: 7. There are 15 residues in the CDR3. This chain's CDR3 is CASSVPPRQGDGYTF. The CDR3 DNA reads TGTGCCAGCAGCGTACCCCCCAGACAGGGGGATGGCTACACCTTC.

The genes are TRBV9 and TRBJ2-2; 7 nucleotides match TRBD2. Looked up from germline, CDR1 is SGDLS and CDR2 is YYNGEE. CDR3 length equals 15 residues. V gave up 3 bases and J gave up 4 bases; unmatched junction bases: 6. DNA for the CDR3: TGTGCCAGCAGCGCCGGGACTACCCTCACCGGGGAGCTGTTTTTT. Translation: CASSAGTTLTGELFF.

The chain is built from TRBV7-8 and TRBJ1-2; 8 positions match TRBD1. The CDR3 covers 13 residues. The trim removed 5 bases at V and 6 bases at J, leaving 5 bases unmatched. CDR1 SGHVS and CDR2 FQNEAQ come from the germline V gene. CDR3 DNA: TGTGCCAGCAGCCGCGGACAGGGCGATGGCTACACCTTC. Protein product: CASSRGQGDGYTF. The whole variable domain, remainder taken from reference TRBV7-8 and TRBJ1-2, is GAGVSQSPRYKVAKRGQDVALRCDPISGHVSLFWYQQALGQGPEFLTYFQNEAQLDKSGLPSDRFFAERPEGSVSTLKIQRTQQEDSAVYLCASSRGQGDGYTFGSGTRLTVV.